The rows below give T cell receptor beta chains drawn from one sample of a study of shared clonotypes between healthy human individuals. This table comes from immunoSEQ multiplex PCR, and its TCRdb copy is limited to in-frame clones, with some not included. The profile shows 2 million to 2.5 million clones, around 95% of them singletons. The sample comprised naive CD4+ T cells sorted from blood. These receptors were obtained from a man between 18 and 29 years old in good health. CDR3s include the opening cysteine and the closing phenylalanine or tryptophan. The order of the fields is V gene, clone size, D gene, J gene, CDR3 DNA, CDR3 protein. D genes are given only for firm matches. Size is stated for part of the rows, as once, few or many counts, or as a class when the clone is expanded.

V gene: TRBV5-1
clone size: -
D gene: -
J gene: TRBJ1-1
CDR3 DNA: TGCGCCAGCAGCCAGAACCGGGGGGGCACTGAAGCTTTCTTT
CDR3 protein: CASSQNRGGTEAFF

V gene: TRBV6-6
clone size: -
D gene: -
J gene: TRBJ2-7
CDR3 DNA: TGTGCCAGCAGTTACTCGATTAATATAGGCGCCTACGAGCAGTACTTC
CDR3 protein: CASSYSINIGAYEQYF

V gene: TRBV5-6
clone size: -
D gene: TRBD1
J gene: TRBJ2-7
CDR3 DNA: TGTGCCAGCGGTTTGGGGACAGGGGCCTACGAGCAGTACTTC
CDR3 protein: CASGLGTGAYEQYF

V gene: TRBV6-6
clone size: -
D gene: TRBD1
J gene: TRBJ1-4
CDR3 DNA: TGTGCCAGCAGTGGGACAGGGGGAAATGAAAAACTGTTTTTT
CDR3 protein: CASSGTGGNEKLFF

V gene: TRBV5-4
clone size: few
D gene: TRBD2
J gene: TRBJ2-5
CDR3 DNA: TGTGCCAGCAGCCTTGGACTAGCGGGGCAAGAGACCCAGTACTTC
CDR3 protein: CASSLGLAGQETQYF

V gene: TRBV6-1
clone size: -
D gene: -
J gene: TRBJ1-3
CDR3 DNA: TGTGCCAGCAGTACTGGGGGACTAGGAAACACCATATATTTT
CDR3 protein: CASSTGGLGNTIYF

V gene: TRBV29-1
clone size: -
D gene: -
J gene: TRBJ2-1
CDR3 DNA: TGCAGCGTTGAAGGGGGAGAGTGGGGGCGCCCCTCCTACAATGAGCAGTTCTTC
CDR3 protein: CSVEGGEWGRPSYNEQFF

V gene: TRBV9
clone size: -
D gene: TRBD1
J gene: TRBJ2-3
CDR3 DNA: TGTGCCAGCAGCGTAGCTAACAGGGGGCGTAGAGATACGCAGTATTTT
CDR3 protein: CASSVANRGRRDTQYF

V gene: TRBV30
clone size: -
D gene: TRBD1
J gene: TRBJ2-6
CDR3 DNA: TGTGCCTGGAGTGGGGACAGGGTATCTGGGGCCAACGTCCTGACTTTC
CDR3 protein: CAWSGDRVSGANVLTF

V gene: TRBV2
clone size: few
D gene: -
J gene: TRBJ1-6
CDR3 DNA: TGTGCCAGCAGTGGGGCAGGGACCAATAATTCACCCCTCCACTTT
CDR3 protein: CASSGAGTNNSPLHF

V gene: TRBV5-1
clone size: -
D gene: TRBD2
J gene: TRBJ2-5
CDR3 DNA: TGCGCCAGCAGGATAGCGGGGGGCCAAGAGACCCAGTACTTC
CDR3 protein: CASRIAGGQETQYF

V gene: TRBV27
clone size: -
D gene: -
J gene: TRBJ2-5
CDR3 DNA: TGTGCCAGCAGTCCGCGTAGCCAAGAGACCCAGTACTTC
CDR3 protein: CASSPRSQETQYF

V gene: TRBV2
clone size: -
D gene: TRBD2
J gene: TRBJ2-1
CDR3 DNA: TGTGCCGCTGGGGGGGAGAGCTCCTACAATGAGCAGTTCTTC
CDR3 protein: CAAGGESSYNEQFF

V gene: TRBV19
clone size: -
D gene: -
J gene: TRBJ1-5
CDR3 DNA: TGTGCCAGTAGCCCCCCAAGTAGGAGCAATCAGCCCCAGCATTTT
CDR3 protein: CASSPPSRSNQPQHF

V gene: TRBV28
clone size: few
D gene: -
J gene: TRBJ2-2
CDR3 DNA: TGTGCCACCCTCTCGACTAACACCGGGGAGCTGTTTTTT
CDR3 protein: CATLSTNTGELFF

V gene: TRBV27
clone size: -
D gene: TRBD1
J gene: TRBJ1-4
CDR3 DNA: TGTGCCAGCAGTCCGGACAGGGGCCAATGGCGTACTAATGAAAAACTGTTTTTT
CDR3 protein: CASSPDRGQWRTNEKLFF

V gene: TRBV4-1
clone size: -
D gene: -
J gene: TRBJ2-2
CDR3 DNA: TGCGCCAGCAGCCAAGAGGGGGCGGGAGCCACCGGGGAGCTGTTTTTT
CDR3 protein: CASSQEGAGATGELFF

V gene: TRBV5-1
clone size: -
D gene: TRBD1
J gene: TRBJ1-3
CDR3 DNA: TGCGCCAGCAGCCAGGGACAGTTCCAAGGAAACACCATATATTTT
CDR3 protein: CASSQGQFQGNTIYF

V gene: TRBV21-1
clone size: -
D gene: -
J gene: TRBJ2-7
CDR3 DNA: TGTGCCAGCAGCATGCGTAACGAGCAGTACTTC
CDR3 protein: CASSMRNEQYF

V gene: TRBV5-4
clone size: -
D gene: TRBD2
J gene: TRBJ2-5
CDR3 DNA: TGTGCCAGCAGCTTGGGACTAGCGGGGGGGCAAGAGACCCAGTACTTC
CDR3 protein: CASSLGLAGGQETQYF

V gene: TRBV2
clone size: once
D gene: -
J gene: TRBJ2-7
CDR3 DNA: TGTGCCAGCAGTTCCGATACCTCCTACGAGCAGTACTTC
CDR3 protein: CASSSDTSYEQYF

V gene: TRBV5-4
clone size: -
D gene: TRBD2
J gene: TRBJ2-7
CDR3 DNA: TGTGCCAGCAGCTTGGGGCAGCGGGGGGGGTCCCTCTACGAGCAGTACTTC
CDR3 protein: CASSLGQRGGSLYEQYF

V gene: TRBV7-9
clone size: -
D gene: TRBD1
J gene: TRBJ1-5
CDR3 DNA: TGTGCCAGCAGCTTGGGTACAGGGGCCAACAATCAGCCCCAGCATTTT
CDR3 protein: CASSLGTGANNQPQHF

V gene: TRBV10-1
clone size: -
D gene: -
J gene: TRBJ2-5
CDR3 DNA: TGCGCCAAAGTCACAGCACAGGGAACCCAGTACTTC
CDR3 protein: CAKVTAQGTQYF

V gene: TRBV6-5
clone size: -
D gene: -
J gene: TRBJ1-6
CDR3 DNA: TGTGCCAGCAGTTGGGGTGAAAGGGGTAATTCACCCCTCCACTTT
CDR3 protein: CASSWGERGNSPLHF

V gene: TRBV18
clone size: -
D gene: -
J gene: TRBJ2-7
CDR3 DNA: TGTGCCAGCTCACTGCGGGACAGCTCCTACGAGCAGTACTTC
CDR3 protein: CASSLRDSSYEQYF

V gene: TRBV5-6
clone size: -
D gene: -
J gene: TRBJ1-5
CDR3 DNA: TGTGCCAGCAGCTTGGGACGGTTCAATCAGCCCCAGCATTTT
CDR3 protein: CASSLGRFNQPQHF

V gene: TRBV21-1
clone size: -
D gene: -
J gene: TRBJ2-2
CDR3 DNA: TGTGCCAGCAGCAAATACCGGACAGGGGCCGCCTCCGGGGAGCTGTTTTTT
CDR3 protein: CASSKYRTGAASGELFF

V gene: TRBV5-6
clone size: -
D gene: -
J gene: TRBJ2-5
CDR3 DNA: TGTGCCAGCAGCTTGGGGCTTGAGCAGGTGACCCAAGAGACCCAGTACTTC
CDR3 protein: CASSLGLEQVTQETQYF

V gene: TRBV5-1
clone size: -
D gene: TRBD1
J gene: TRBJ1-3
CDR3 DNA: TGCGCCAGCAGCCAGGACAGGGTCAGTCTAGGAAACACCATATATTTT
CDR3 protein: CASSQDRVSLGNTIYF

V gene: TRBV19
clone size: -
D gene: -
J gene: TRBJ1-1
CDR3 DNA: TGTGCCAGTAGTATAGCTAGGGGCAGGGTGAACACTGAAGCTTTCTTT
CDR3 protein: CASSIARGRVNTEAFF

V gene: TRBV6-5
clone size: -
D gene: TRBD2
J gene: TRBJ2-1
CDR3 DNA: TGTGCCAGCAGTAAATCGGGAGGGAGCTACAATGAGCAGTTCTTC
CDR3 protein: CASSKSGGSYNEQFF

V gene: TRBV5-1
clone size: -
D gene: TRBD2
J gene: TRBJ2-7
CDR3 DNA: TGCGCCAGCAGCTGGGCGGGGGAAGGCTACGAGCAGTACTTC
CDR3 protein: CASSWAGEGYEQYF

V gene: TRBV6-5
clone size: -
D gene: -
J gene: TRBJ1-1
CDR3 DNA: TGTGCCAGCAGTTACTCCATGGGGGGCACTGAAGCTTTCTTT
CDR3 protein: CASSYSMGGTEAFF

V gene: TRBV6-5
clone size: -
D gene: -
J gene: TRBJ1-2
CDR3 DNA: TGTGCCAGCAGTCCCACGCCGCCAGGGGGCTACACCTTC
CDR3 protein: CASSPTPPGGYTF

V gene: TRBV5-1
clone size: -
D gene: TRBD2
J gene: TRBJ2-5
CDR3 DNA: TGCGCCAGCCACCGCCTAGCGGGTATCCAAGAGACCCAGTACTTC
CDR3 protein: CASHRLAGIQETQYF

V gene: TRBV6-5
clone size: -
D gene: -
J gene: TRBJ1-4
CDR3 DNA: TGTGCCAGCAGGCCGGATTGGAAGAACGAAAAACTGTTTTTT
CDR3 protein: CASRPDWKNEKLFF

V gene: TRBV5-4
clone size: -
D gene: TRBD2
J gene: TRBJ2-7
CDR3 DNA: TGTGCCAGCAGCGGAGGAACTAGCGGGTTCTACGAGCAGTACTTC
CDR3 protein: CASSGGTSGFYEQYF

V gene: TRBV5-8
clone size: -
D gene: -
J gene: TRBJ2-2
CDR3 DNA: TGTGCCAGCAGCTTCTCCTCCGGGGAGCTGTTTTTT
CDR3 protein: CASSFSSGELFF

V gene: TRBV2
clone size: -
D gene: -
J gene: TRBJ1-1
CDR3 DNA: TGTGCCAGCAGCTTCTCGGGGACTGAAGCTTTCTTT
CDR3 protein: CASSFSGTEAFF

V gene: TRBV15
clone size: once
D gene: TRBD2
J gene: TRBJ2-5
CDR3 DNA: TGTGCCACCAGCAGAGATTGGGCTAGCGGGAGTCTAGAGACCCAGTACTTC
CDR3 protein: CATSRDWASGSLETQYF

V gene: TRBV7-2
clone size: -
D gene: -
J gene: TRBJ1-1
CDR3 DNA: TGTGCCAGCAGCTTGGGAAACCGGGTCTTAAACACTGAAGCTTTCTTT
CDR3 protein: CASSLGNRVLNTEAFF

V gene: TRBV30
clone size: -
D gene: TRBD2
J gene: TRBJ2-1
CDR3 DNA: TGTGCCTGGAGTGCAGGGACTAGCGGGAGGGCATCCTACAATGAGCAGTTCTTC
CDR3 protein: CAWSAGTSGRASYNEQFF

V gene: TRBV29-1
clone size: -
D gene: -
J gene: TRBJ2-7
CDR3 DNA: TGCAGCGTTGGGGCAGACTCCTACGAGCAGTACTTC
CDR3 protein: CSVGADSYEQYF

V gene: TRBV2
clone size: -
D gene: -
J gene: TRBJ2-1
CDR3 DNA: TGTGCCAGCAGTGAATTACCCGTGGCCAATGAGCAGTTCTTC
CDR3 protein: CASSELPVANEQFF

V gene: TRBV7-9
clone size: -
D gene: TRBD1
J gene: TRBJ1-1
CDR3 DNA: TGTGCCAGCAGCTTAGCCCTTCGGGACAGGGGCACTGAAGCTTTCTTT
CDR3 protein: CASSLALRDRGTEAFF

V gene: TRBV6-6
clone size: -
D gene: TRBD1
J gene: TRBJ2-4
CDR3 DNA: TGTGCCAGCAGTTACCCCGGACAGGGTGGAGACATTCAGTACTTC
CDR3 protein: CASSYPGQGGDIQYF

V gene: TRBV6-6
clone size: -
D gene: -
J gene: TRBJ2-7
CDR3 DNA: TGTGCCAGCAGTTCCCGGGGGCTGGTTCGGAACGAGCAGTACTTC
CDR3 protein: CASSSRGLVRNEQYF

V gene: TRBV6-5
clone size: -
D gene: TRBD1
J gene: TRBJ1-2
CDR3 DNA: TGTGCCAGCAGTTCCCCGACAGGGGGGAACTATGGCTACACCTTC
CDR3 protein: CASSSPTGGNYGYTF

V gene: TRBV19
clone size: -
D gene: -
J gene: TRBJ1-3
CDR3 DNA: TGTGCCAGTAGTATAAAGGGTTTCGCTGGAAACACCATATATTTT
CDR3 protein: CASSIKGFAGNTIYF

V gene: TRBV18
clone size: -
D gene: TRBD1
J gene: TRBJ2-2
CDR3 DNA: TGTGCCAGCTCACAAGACAGGGGCTGGAACACCGGGGAGCTGTTTTTT
CDR3 protein: CASSQDRGWNTGELFF

V gene: TRBV11-3
clone size: -
D gene: -
J gene: TRBJ2-7
CDR3 DNA: TGTGCCAGCAGCTTAGACGGGCTCGAGCAGTACTTC
CDR3 protein: CASSLDGLEQYF

V gene: TRBV6-5
clone size: -
D gene: -
J gene: TRBJ2-1
CDR3 DNA: TGTGCCAGCAGGACCGGGACCCTCTCCCGCAATGAGCAGTTCTTC
CDR3 protein: CASRTGTLSRNEQFF

V gene: TRBV7-6
clone size: -
D gene: -
J gene: TRBJ2-3
CDR3 DNA: TGTGCCAGCAGCTTAAGATCCGGGCCATGGGATACGCAGTATTTT
CDR3 protein: CASSLRSGPWDTQYF

V gene: TRBV7-2
clone size: -
D gene: -
J gene: TRBJ1-4
CDR3 DNA: TGTGCCAGCAGCCCAACCCAGGGGCGAGATGAAAAACTGTTTTTT
CDR3 protein: CASSPTQGRDEKLFF

V gene: TRBV19
clone size: -
D gene: TRBD2
J gene: TRBJ2-1
CDR3 DNA: TGTGCCAGTAGAGAGCGGGGGGGAAAACACAATGAGCAGTTCTTC
CDR3 protein: CASRERGGKHNEQFF

V gene: TRBV5-6
clone size: -
D gene: TRBD1
J gene: TRBJ2-7
CDR3 DNA: TGTGCCAGCAGCCCCCCCGTACAGGGGGGCGTGTACGAGCAGTACTTC
CDR3 protein: CASSPPVQGGVYEQYF

V gene: TRBV5-6
clone size: -
D gene: -
J gene: TRBJ2-7
CDR3 DNA: TGTGCCAGCAGCTTGATGAAGTCAGCGAACTACGAGCAGTACTTC
CDR3 protein: CASSLMKSANYEQYF